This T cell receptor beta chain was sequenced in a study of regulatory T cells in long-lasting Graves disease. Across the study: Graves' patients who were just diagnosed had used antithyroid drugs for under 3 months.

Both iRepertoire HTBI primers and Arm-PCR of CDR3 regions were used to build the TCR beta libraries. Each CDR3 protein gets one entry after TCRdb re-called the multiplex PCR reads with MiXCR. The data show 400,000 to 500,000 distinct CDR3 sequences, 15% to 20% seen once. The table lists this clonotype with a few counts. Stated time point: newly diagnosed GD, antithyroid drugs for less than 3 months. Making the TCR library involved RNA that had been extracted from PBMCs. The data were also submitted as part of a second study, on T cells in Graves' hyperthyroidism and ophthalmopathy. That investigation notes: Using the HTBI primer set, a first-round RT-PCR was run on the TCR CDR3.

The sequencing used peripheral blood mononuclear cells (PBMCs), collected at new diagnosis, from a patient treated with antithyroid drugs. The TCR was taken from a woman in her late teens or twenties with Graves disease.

This CDR3 is CASSAGVSYGYTF. CDR3 coding DNA: TGTGCCAGCAGTGCGGGGGTTAGCTATGGCTACACCTTC. This sequence joins TRBV6-1 and TRBJ1-2, with TRBD1 as a possible D gene (5 bases). Germline CDR1 and CDR2: MNHNS and SASEGT. This CDR3 spans 13 amino acids. Trimming took off 4 bases at V and 4 bases at J, with 10 bases between the two ends.